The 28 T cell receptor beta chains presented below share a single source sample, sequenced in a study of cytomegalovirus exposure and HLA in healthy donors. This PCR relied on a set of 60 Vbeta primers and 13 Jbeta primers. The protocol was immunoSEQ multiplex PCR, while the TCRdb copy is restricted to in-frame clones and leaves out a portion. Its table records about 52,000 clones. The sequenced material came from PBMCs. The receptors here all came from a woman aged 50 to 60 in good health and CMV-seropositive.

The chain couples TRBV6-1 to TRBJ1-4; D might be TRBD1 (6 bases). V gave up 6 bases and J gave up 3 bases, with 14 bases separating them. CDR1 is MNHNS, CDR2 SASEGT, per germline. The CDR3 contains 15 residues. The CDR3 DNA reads TGTGCCAGCAGACTTACAGGGATCTCTAATGAAAAACTGTTTTTT. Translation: CASRLTGISNEKLFF.

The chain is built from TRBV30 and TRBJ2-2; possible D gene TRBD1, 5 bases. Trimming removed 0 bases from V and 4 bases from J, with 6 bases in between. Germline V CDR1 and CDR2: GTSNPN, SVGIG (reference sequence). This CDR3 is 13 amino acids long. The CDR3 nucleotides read TGTGCCTGGAGTGTTCAGGGCACCGGGGAGCTGTTTTTT. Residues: CAWSVQGTGELFF. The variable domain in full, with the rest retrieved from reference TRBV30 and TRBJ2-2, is SQTIHQWPATLVQPVGSPLSLECTVEGTSNPNLYWYRQAAGRGLQLLFYSVGIGQISSEVPQNLSASRPQDRQFILSSKKLLLSDSGFYLCAWSVQGTGELFFGEGSRLTVL.

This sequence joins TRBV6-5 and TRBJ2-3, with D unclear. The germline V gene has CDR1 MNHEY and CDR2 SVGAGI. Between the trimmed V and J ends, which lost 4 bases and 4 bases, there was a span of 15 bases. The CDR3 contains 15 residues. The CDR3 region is CASSSREASPDTQYF. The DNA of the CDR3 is TGTGCCAGCAGTTCCCGAGAAGCTAGTCCAGATACGCAGTATTTT.

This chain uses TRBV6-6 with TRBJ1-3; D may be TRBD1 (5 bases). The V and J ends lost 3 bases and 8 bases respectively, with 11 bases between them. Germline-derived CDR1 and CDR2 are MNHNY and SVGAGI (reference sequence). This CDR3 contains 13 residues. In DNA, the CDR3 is TGTGCCAGCAGTTATGGCAGGGCGGACACCATATATTTT. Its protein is CASSYGRADTIYF.

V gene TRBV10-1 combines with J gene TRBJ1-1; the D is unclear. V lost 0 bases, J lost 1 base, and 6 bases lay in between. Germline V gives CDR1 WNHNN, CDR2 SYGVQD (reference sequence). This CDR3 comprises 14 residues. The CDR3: CASSESVRNTEAFF. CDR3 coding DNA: TGCGCCAGCAGTGAGTCGGTCAGGAACACTGAAGCTTTCTTT.

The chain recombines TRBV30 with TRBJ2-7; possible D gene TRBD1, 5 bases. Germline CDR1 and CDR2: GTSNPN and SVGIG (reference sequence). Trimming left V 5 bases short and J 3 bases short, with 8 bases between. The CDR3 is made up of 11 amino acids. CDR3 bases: TGTGCCTGGGGGCAGGGCTACGAGCAGTACTTC. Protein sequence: CAWGQGYEQYF. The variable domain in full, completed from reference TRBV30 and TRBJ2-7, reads SQTIHQWPATLVQPVGSPLSLECTVEGTSNPNLYWYRQAAGRGLQLLFYSVGIGQISSEVPQNLSASRPQDRQFILSSKKLLLSDSGFYLCAWGQGYEQYFGPGTRLTVT.

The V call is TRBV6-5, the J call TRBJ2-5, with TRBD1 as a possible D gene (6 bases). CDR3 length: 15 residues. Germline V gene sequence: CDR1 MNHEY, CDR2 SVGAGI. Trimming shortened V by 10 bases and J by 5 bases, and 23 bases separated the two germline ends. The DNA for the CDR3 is TGTGCCACCACCCGGAGGCAGGGGTGGTACGAGACCCAGTACTTC. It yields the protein CATTRRQGWYETQYF.

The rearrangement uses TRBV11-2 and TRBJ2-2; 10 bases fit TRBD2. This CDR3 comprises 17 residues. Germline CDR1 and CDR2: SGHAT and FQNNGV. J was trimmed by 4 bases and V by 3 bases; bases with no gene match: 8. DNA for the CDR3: TGTGCCAGCAGCTTTGGAGGAGCGGGAGGGAGCACCGGGGAGCTGTTTTTT. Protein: CASSFGGAGGSTGELFF.

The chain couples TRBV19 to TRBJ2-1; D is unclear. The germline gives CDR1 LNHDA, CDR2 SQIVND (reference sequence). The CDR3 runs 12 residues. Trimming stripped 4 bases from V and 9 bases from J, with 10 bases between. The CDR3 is CASSSTQLEQFF. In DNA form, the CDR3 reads TGTGCCAGTAGTAGTACCCAACTTGAGCAGTTCTTC.

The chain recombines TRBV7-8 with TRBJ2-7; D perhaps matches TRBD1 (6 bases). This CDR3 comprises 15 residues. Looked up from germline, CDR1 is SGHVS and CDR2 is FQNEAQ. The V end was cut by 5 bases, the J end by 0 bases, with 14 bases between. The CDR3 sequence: CASSEPDSFSYEQYF. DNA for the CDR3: TGTGCCAGCAGCGAGCCGGACAGTTTCTCCTACGAGCAGTACTTC.

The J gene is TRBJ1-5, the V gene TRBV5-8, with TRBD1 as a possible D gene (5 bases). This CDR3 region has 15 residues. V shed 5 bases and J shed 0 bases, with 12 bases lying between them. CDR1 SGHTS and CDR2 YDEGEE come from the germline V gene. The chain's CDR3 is CASRGGSHSNQPQHF. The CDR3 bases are TGTGCCAGCAGGGGGGGGAGTCATAGCAATCAGCCCCAGCATTTT.

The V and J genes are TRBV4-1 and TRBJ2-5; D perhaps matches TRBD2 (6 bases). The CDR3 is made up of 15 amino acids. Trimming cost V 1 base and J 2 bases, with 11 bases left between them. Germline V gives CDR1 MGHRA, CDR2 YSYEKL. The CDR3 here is CASSQGPGTQETQYF. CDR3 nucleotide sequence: TGCGCCAGCAGCCAAGGACCCGGGACTCAAGAGACCCAGTACTTC.

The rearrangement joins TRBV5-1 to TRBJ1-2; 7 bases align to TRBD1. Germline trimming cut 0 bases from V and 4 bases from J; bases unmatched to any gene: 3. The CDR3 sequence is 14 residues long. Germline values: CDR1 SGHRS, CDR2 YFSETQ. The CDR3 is CASSLGQGLYGYTF. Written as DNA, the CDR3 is TGCGCCAGCAGCTTGGGACAGGGTCTCTATGGCTACACCTTC. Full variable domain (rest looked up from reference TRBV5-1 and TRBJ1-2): KAGVTQTPRYLIKTRGQQVTLSCSPISGHRSVSWYQQTPGQGLQFLFEYFSETQRNKGNFPGRFSGRQFSNSRSEMNVSTLELGDSALYLCASSLGQGLYGYTFGSGTRLTVV.

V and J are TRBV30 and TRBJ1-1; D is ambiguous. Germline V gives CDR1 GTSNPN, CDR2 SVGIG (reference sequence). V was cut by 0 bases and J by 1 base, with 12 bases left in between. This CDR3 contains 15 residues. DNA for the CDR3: TGTGCCTGGAGTGTAGGAGGGATCGGGAACACTGAAGCTTTCTTT. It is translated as CAWSVGGIGNTEAFF.

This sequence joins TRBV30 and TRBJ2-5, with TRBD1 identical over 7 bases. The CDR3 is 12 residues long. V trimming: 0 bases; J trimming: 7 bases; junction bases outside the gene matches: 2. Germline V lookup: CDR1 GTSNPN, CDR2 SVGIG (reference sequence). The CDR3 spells CAWSVTGATQYF. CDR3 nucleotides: TGTGCCTGGAGTGTAACAGGGGCGACCCAGTACTTC.

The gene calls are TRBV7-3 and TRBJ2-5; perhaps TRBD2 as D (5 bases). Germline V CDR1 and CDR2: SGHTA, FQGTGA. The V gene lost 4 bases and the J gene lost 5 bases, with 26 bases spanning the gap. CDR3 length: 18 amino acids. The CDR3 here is CASSSRANPTHGTETQYF. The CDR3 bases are TGTGCCAGCAGCTCGCGGGCCAACCCTACACATGGTACGGAGACCCAGTACTTC.

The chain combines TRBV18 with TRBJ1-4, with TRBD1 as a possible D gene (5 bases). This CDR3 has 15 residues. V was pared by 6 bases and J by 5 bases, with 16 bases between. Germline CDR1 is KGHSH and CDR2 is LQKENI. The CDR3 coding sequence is TGTGCCAGCTCGCGGACACAGGCGACAAATGAAAAACTGTTTTTT. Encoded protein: CASSRTQATNEKLFF.

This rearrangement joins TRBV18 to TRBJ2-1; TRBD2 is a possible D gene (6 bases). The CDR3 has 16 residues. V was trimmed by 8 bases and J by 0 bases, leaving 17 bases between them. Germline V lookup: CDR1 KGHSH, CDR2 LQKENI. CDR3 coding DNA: TGTGCCAGCCCCGCTAGATTAGCGGCCTCCTACAATGAGCAGTTCTTC. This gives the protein CASPARLAASYNEQFF.

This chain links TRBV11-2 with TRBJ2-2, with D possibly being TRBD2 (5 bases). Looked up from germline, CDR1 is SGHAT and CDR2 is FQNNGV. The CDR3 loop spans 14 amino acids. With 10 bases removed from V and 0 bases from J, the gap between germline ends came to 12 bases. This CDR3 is CATSGNPNTGELFF. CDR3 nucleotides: TGTGCCACCTCGGGGAATCCGAACACCGGGGAGCTGTTTTTT. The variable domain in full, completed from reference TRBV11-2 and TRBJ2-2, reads EAGVAQSPRYKIIEKRQSVAFWCNPISGHATLYWYQQILGQGPKLLIQFQNNGVVDDSQLPKDRFSAERLKGVDSTLKIQPAKLEDSAVYLCATSGNPNTGELFFGEGSRLTVL.

This chain's CDR3 is CASSLVPREETQYF. The CDR3 DNA is TGTGCCAGCAGCTTGGTCCCCAGGGAAGAGACCCAGTACTTC. This chain links TRBV5-4 with TRBJ2-5, with D maybe TRBD1 (5 bases). The V end lost 0 bases, the J end lost 3 bases, and 9 bases lay between the germline ends. From germline, CDR1 is SGHNT and CDR2 YYREEE (reference sequence). The CDR3 spans 14 residues.

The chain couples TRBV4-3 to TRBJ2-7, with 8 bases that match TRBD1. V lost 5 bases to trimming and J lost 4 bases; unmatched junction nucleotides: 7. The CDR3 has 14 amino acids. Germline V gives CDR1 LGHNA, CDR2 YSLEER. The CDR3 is CASSEGQGSYEQYF. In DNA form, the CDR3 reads TGCGCCAGCAGCGAAGGACAGGGTTCGTACGAGCAGTACTTC.

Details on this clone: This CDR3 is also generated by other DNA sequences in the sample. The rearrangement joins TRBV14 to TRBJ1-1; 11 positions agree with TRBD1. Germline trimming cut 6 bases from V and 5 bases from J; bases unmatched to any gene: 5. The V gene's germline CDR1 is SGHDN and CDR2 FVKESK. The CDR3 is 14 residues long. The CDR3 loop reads CASRLGTGGTEAFF. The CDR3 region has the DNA TGTGCCAGCAGGCTCGGGACAGGGGGGACTGAAGCTTTCTTT.

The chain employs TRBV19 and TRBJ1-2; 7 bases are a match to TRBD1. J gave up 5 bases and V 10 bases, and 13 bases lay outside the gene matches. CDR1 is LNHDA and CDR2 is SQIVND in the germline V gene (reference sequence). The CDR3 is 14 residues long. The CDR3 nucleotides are TGTGCCACCCGAGGGGACAGTCGGAAGTATGGCTACACCTTC. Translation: CATRGDSRKYGYTF.

The CDR3 bases are TGTGCCAGCAGCACAGGGGTCGGGGCCAACGTCCTGACTTTC. The encoded protein is CASSTGVGANVLTF. The chain employs TRBV6-1 and TRBJ2-6, with 7 bases that match TRBD1. J gave up 4 bases and V 6 bases, and 3 bases lay outside the gene matches. The CDR3 length is 14 residues. The germline V gene has CDR1 MNHNS and CDR2 SASEGT.

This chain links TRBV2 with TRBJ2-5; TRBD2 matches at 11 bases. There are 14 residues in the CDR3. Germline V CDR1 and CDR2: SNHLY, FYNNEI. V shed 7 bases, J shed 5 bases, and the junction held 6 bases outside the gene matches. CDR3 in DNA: TGTGCCAGCACCCTTAGCGGGGGGGCGGAGACCCAGTACTTC. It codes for CASTLSGGAETQYF.

The CDR3, as DNA: TGTGCCAGCAGCGTTGCAGGGATGAACGAGCAGTACTTC. Protein: CASSVAGMNEQYF. The genes are TRBV7-9 and TRBJ2-7; possibly TRBD1 for D (5 bases). V dropped 5 bases and J dropped 5 bases, with 13 bases sitting between them. The length of the CDR3 is 13 residues. Per the germline V gene, CDR1 is SEHNR and CDR2 is FQNEAQ (reference sequence).

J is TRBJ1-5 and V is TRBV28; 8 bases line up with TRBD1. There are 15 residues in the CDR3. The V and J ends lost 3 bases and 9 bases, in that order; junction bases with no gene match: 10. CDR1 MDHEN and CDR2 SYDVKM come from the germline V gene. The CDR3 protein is CASSFPGGAGRPQHF. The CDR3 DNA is TGTGCCAGCAGTTTTCCAGGGGGCGCGGGTCGGCCCCAGCATTTT.

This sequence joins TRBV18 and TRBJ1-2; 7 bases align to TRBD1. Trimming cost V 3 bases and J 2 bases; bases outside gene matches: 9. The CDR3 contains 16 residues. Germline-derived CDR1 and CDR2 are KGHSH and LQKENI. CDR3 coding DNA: TGTGCCAGCTCACCTAAGACAGGGTCAATCAACTATGGCTACACCTTC. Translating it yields CASSPKTGSINYGYTF.